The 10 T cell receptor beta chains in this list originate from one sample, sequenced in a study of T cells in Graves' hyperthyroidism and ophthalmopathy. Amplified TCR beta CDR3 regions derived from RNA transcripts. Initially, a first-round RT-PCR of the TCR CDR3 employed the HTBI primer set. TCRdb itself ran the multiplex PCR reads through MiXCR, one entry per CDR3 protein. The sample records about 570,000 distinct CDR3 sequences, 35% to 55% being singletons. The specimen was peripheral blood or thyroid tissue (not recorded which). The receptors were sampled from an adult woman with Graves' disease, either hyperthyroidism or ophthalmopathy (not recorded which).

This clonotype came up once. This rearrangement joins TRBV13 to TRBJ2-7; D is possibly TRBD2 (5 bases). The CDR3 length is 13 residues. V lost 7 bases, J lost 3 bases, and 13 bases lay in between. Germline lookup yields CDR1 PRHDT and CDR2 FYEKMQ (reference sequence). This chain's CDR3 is CASTVARSYEQYF. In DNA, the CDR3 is TGTGCCAGCACGGTAGCGCGCAGCTACGAGCAGTACTTC.

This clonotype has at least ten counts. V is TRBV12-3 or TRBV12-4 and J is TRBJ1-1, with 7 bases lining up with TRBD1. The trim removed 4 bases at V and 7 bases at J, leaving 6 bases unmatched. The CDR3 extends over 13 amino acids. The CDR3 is CASSWDSSYEAFF. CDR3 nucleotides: TGTGCCAGCAGTTGGGACAGCTCCTATGAAGCTTTCTTT.

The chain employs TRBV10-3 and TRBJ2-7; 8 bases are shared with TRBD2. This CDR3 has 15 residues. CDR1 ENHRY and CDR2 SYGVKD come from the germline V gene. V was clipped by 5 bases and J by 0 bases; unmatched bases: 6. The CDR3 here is CAISRGGGASYEQYF. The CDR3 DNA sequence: TGTGCCATCAGTCGGGGGGGGGGGGCCTCCTACGAGCAGTACTTC.

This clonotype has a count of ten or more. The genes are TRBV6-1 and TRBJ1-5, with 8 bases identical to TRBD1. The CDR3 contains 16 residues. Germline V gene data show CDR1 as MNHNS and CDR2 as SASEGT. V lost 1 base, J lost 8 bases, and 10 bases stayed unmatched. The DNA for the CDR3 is TGTGCCAGCAGTGAAGGAGTGGACAGGGCCTTCGAGCCCCAGCATTTT. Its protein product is CASSEGVDRAFEPQHF.

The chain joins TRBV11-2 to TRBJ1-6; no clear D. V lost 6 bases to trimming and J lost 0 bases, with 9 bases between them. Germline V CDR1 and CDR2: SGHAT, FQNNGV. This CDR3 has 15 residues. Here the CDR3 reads CASRELSSYNSPLHF. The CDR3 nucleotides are TGTGCCAGCAGGGAACTAAGCTCCTATAATTCACCCCTCCACTTT.

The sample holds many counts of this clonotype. The CDR3 here is CASSPLASGRLEETQYF. Written as DNA, the CDR3 is TGCGCCAGCAGCCCACTAGCTAGCGGGAGGTTAGAGGAGACCCAGTACTTC. This rearrangement joins TRBV4-1 to TRBJ2-5; 11 bases map to TRBD2. CDR3 length equals 17 residues. Germline lookup yields CDR1 MGHRA and CDR2 YSYEKL. V trimming: 4 bases; J trimming: 5 bases; junction bases outside the gene matches: 12.

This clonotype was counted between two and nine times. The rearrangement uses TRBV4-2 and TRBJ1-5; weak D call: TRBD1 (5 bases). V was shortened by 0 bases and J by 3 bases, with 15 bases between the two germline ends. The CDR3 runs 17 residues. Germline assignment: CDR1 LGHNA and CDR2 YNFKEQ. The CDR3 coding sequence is TGTGCCAGCAGCCAAGAGCAGGATGGGGCCCACAATCAGCCCCAGCATTTT. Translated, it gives CASSQEQDGAHNQPQHF.

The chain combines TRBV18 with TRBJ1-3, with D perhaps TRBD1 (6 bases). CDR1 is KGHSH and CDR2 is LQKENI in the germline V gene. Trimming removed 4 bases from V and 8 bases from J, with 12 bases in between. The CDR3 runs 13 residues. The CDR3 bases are TGTGCCAGCTCACTACAGGGAAGGGACACCATATATTTT. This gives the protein CASSLQGRDTIYF.

Here the CDR3 DNA reads TGTGCCAGCAGCCGGAAGAGGGGACATTTGGAAGAGACCCAGTACTTC. This sequence encodes CASSRKRGHLEETQYF. This sequence joins TRBV7-8 and TRBJ2-5, with D possibly matching TRBD1 (6 bases). This CDR3 has 16 amino acids. Germline assignment: CDR1 SGHVS and CDR2 FQNEAQ. V lost 5 bases and J lost 3, with 19 bases in between.

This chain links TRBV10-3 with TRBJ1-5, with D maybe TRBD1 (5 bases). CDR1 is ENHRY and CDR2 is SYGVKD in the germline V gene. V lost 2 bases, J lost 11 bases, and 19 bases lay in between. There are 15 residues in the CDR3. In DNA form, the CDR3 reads TGTGCCATCAGTGAGAAAGGGGACGGCGGTCGCGCCCAGCATTTT. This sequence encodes CAISEKGDGGRAQHF.